These T cell receptor beta chains were read from a single sample in a study of blood T cell repertoires in COVID-19. Repertoires were generated with immunoSEQ multiplex PCR, while TCRdb's copy carries only in-frame clones and drops some. Here the sample spans about 130,000 clones, approximately 86% being singletons. Sequencing was performed on peripheral blood. All receptors derive from a woman between 65 and 79 years old with COVID-19, enrolled during active disease. The CDR3 runs from the conserved cysteine through the conserved F or W. A D gene is named only where the DNA matches it firmly. Expanded clones get a size class; other rows say once, few or many, or leave the size out.

TGTGCCAGCAGCTTAGTAGGGACAGGGAACACTGAAGCTTTCTTT	CASSLVGTGNTEAFF	TRBD1	TRBJ1-1	few	TRBV7-9
TGTGCCAGCAGCTTAGGTAGGGGGGGCAATGAGCAGTTCTTC	CASSLGRGGNEQFF	NA	TRBJ2-1	NA	TRBV7-3
TGTGCCAGCAGCTTATCCCAGGGGATCCAAGAGACCCAGTACTTC	CASSLSQGIQETQYF	NA	TRBJ2-5	NA	TRBV7-9
TGTGCCAGCAGTACCTACCGACAGGGCCAGGATAATGAAAAACTGTTTTTT	CASSTYRQGQDNEKLFF	TRBD1	TRBJ1-4	NA	TRBV6-2/TRBV6-3
TGTGCCAGCAGTGGATTCGCCAAGGAAGCGGGGACGGTCGAGTTCTTC	CASSGFAKEAGTVEFF	TRBD2	TRBJ2-1	NA	TRBV2
TGTGCCAGCAGCTTTTCAGGGGATTCTGTTGAGCAGTTCTTC	CASSFSGDSVEQFF	NA	TRBJ2-1	NA	TRBV5-5
TGTGCCAGCAGCTTTCCGGGGGTCCACGAGCAGTACTTC	CASSFPGVHEQYF	NA	TRBJ2-7	NA	TRBV7-8
TGTGCCAGCAGTTTACCACAGGGCCTGAGGGCTTTCTTT	CASSLPQGLRAFF	NA	TRBJ1-1	once	TRBV6-2/TRBV6-3
TGTGCCAGCAGCCTGGGGACAGGGAGAAACACTGAAGCTTTCTTT	CASSLGTGRNTEAFF	TRBD1	TRBJ1-1	NA	TRBV7-2
TGCGCCAGCAGCTTGGGGACAGTCTCCTACGAGCAGTACTTC	CASSLGTVSYEQYF	NA	TRBJ2-7	NA	TRBV5-1